Given below is one T cell receptor beta chain in context. Germline V gene data show CDR1 as MNHEY and CDR2 as SMNVEV (reference sequence). The CDR3 length is 18 residues. Trimming removed 3 bases from V and 0 bases from J, with 18 bases in between. This sample is drawn from a study of blood T cell repertoires in COVID-19. Overall study: T cells, B-cell-depleted T cells, or PBMCs provided the cDNA or gDNA that served as material.

Original methodology: Amplified reference gene primers provided the basis for estimating nucleated cell counts. Sequencing used immunoSEQ multiplex PCR; TCRdb keeps in-frame clones, though not all of them. From that table come the V and J calls and clone size; the DNA was used to work out D and trimming. This sample yields roughly 45,000 clones, of which around nine tenths are seen a single time; around 20% belongs to the top ten. The sample was peripheral blood. The clonotype comes from a man between 65 and 85 years old with active COVID-19. The chain links TRBV27 to TRBJ2-1; maybe TRBD2 (6 bases). CDR3 region: CASSFPGSRGSSYNEQFF. The CDR3 DNA follows: TGTGCCAGCAGTTTCCCGGGGAGCCGGGGGAGCTCCTACAATGAGCAGTTCTTC.